This TCR beta chain came from a study of cytomegalovirus exposure and HLA in healthy donors. This clone has only one observation. What it binds is unknown. PCR primers comprised 60 Vbeta and 13 Jbeta primers. Only in-frame clones appear in the TCRdb table, and some are missing; sequencing was by immunoSEQ multiplex PCR. This repertoire shows roughly 160,000 clones, 80% to 85% found once; its top ten account for about 2.2%. The germline V gene has CDR1 KGHSH and CDR2 LQKENI. V lost 2 bases and J 8 bases, leaving 15 bases between the germline ends. CDR3 length: 15 amino acids. Overall study results and limits: Within an earlier analysis, most TCR beta V segments proved productive either about 90% or about 30% of the time. At a 0.05 false discovery rate, a later analysis found 15,000 to 20,000 TCR beta sequences to be associated with HLA alleles.

The source of this sequence is a male donor in good health and CMV-seronegative. J is TRBJ1-4 and V is TRBV18; maybe TRBD1 (6 bases). The specimen was PBMCs. CDR3 coding DNA: TGTGCCAGCTCACCAACAGGGAGAGGGGAGGAAAAACTGTTTTTT. It yields the protein CASSPTGRGEEKLFF. Using reference TRBV18 and TRBJ1-4 for the parts outside the CDR3, the full variable domain is NAGVMQNPRHLVRRRGQEARLRCSPMKGHSHVYWYRQLPEEGLKFMVYLQKENIIDESGMPKERFSAEFPKEGPSILRIQQVVRGDSAAYFCASSPTGRGEEKLFFGSGTQLSVL.